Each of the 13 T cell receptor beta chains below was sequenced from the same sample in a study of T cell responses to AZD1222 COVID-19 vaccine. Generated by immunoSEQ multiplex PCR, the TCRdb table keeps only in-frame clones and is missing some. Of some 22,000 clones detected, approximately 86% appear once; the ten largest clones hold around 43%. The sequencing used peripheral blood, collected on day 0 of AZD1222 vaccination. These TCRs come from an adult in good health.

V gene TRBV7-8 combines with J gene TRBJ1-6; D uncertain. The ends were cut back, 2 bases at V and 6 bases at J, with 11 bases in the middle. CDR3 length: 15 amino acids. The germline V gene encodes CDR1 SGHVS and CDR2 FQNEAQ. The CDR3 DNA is TGTGCCAGCAGCTTATATGAGAACGTTAATTCACCCCTCCACTTT. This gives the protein CASSLYENVNSPLHF.

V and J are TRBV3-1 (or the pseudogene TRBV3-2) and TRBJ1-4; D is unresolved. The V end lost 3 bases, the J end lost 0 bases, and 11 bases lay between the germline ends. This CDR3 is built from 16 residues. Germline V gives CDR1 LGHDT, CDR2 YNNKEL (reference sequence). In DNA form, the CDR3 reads TGTGCCAGCAGCCATGCCTTTGGAACAACTAATGAAAAACTGTTTTTT. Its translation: CASSHAFGTTNEKLFF.

The CDR3 loop is CASSRDRTSEGYTF. In DNA form, the CDR3 reads TGTGCCAGCAGCCGGGACAGGACGTCTGAAGGCTACACCTTC. V is TRBV2 and J is TRBJ1-2; 8 bases align to TRBD1. The CDR3 runs 14 residues. Per germline, CDR1 SNHLY and CDR2 FYNNEI. V gave up 6 bases and J gave up 8 bases; unmatched junction bases: 11.

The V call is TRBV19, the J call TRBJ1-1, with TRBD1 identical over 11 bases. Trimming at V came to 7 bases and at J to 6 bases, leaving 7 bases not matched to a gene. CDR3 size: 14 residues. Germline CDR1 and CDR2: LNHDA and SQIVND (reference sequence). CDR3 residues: CASTPPGQGAEAFF. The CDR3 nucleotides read TGTGCCAGTACCCCCCCGGGACAGGGGGCTGAAGCTTTCTTT.

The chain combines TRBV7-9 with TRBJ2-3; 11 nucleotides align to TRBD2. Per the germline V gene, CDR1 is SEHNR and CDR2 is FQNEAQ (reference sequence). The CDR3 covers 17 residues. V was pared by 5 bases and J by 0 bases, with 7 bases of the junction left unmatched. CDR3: CASSPLGTSGSTDTQYF. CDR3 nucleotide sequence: TGTGCCAGCAGCCCCCTGGGGACTAGCGGTAGCACAGATACGCAGTATTTT.

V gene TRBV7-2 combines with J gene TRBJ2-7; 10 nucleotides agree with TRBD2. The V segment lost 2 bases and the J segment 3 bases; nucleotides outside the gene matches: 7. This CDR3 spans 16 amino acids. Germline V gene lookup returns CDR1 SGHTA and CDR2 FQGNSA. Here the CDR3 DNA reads TGTGCCAGCAGCTTACCCCTAGCGGGGGAAGACTACGAGCAGTACTTC. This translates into CASSLPLAGEDYEQYF.

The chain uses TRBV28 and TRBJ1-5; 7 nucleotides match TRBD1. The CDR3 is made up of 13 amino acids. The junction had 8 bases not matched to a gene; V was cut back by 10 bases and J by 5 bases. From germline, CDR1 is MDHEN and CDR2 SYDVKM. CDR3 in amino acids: CAIRQGPDQPQHF. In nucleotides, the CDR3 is TGTGCCATTAGACAGGGTCCTGATCAGCCCCAGCATTTT. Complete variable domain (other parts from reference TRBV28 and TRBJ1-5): DVKVTQSSRYLVKRTGEKVFLECVQDMDHENMFWYRQDPGLGLRLIYFSYDVKMKEKGDIPEGYSVSREKKERFSLILESASTNQTSMYLCAIRQGPDQPQHFGDGTRLSIL.

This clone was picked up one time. The CDR3 loop is CASSSGRAAETQYF. Here the CDR3 DNA reads TGTGCCAGTAGTAGCGGGAGGGCCGCGGAGACCCAGTACTTC. The chain has TRBV19 and TRBJ2-5; 9 positions match TRBD2. The V gene's germline CDR1 is LNHDA and CDR2 SQIVND (reference sequence). This CDR3 is built from 14 residues. V was pared by 4 bases and J by 5 bases, with 5 bases of the junction left unmatched.

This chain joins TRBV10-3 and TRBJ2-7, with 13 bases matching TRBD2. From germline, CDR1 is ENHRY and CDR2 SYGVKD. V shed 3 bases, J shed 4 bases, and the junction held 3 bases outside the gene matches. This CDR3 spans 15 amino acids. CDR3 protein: CAISDLLAGGYEQYF. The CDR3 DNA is TGTGCCATCAGTGACTTACTAGCGGGAGGGTACGAGCAGTACTTC.

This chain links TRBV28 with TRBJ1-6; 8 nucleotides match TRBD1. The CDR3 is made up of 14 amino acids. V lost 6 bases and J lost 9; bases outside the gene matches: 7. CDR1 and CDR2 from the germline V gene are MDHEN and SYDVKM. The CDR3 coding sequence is TGTGCCAGCAGCTTCGGACAGGGCAGTTCACCCCTCCACTTT. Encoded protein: CASSFGQGSSPLHF.

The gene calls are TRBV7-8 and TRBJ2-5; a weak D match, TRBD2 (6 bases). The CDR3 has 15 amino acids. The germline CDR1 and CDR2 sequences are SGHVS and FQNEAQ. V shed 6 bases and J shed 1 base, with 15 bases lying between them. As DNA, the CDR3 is TGTGCCAGCAGTGGCTTTCGGAGGGCCCAAGAGACCCAGTACTTC. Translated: CASSGFRRAQETQYF.

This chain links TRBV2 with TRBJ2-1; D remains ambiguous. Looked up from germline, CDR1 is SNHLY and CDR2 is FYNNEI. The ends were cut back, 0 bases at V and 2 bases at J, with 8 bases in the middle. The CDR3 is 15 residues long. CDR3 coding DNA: TGTGCCAGCAGTGAAGCGCTATTACCCTACAATGAGCAGTTCTTC. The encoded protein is CASSEALLPYNEQFF.

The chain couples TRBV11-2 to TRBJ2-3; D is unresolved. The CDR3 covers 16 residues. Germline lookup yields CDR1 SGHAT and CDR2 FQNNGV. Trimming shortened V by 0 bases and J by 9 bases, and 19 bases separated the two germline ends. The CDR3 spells CASSLDEAARPGTQYF. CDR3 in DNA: TGTGCCAGCAGCTTAGATGAGGCGGCCCGGCCCGGGACGCAGTATTTT.